This TCR beta chain was recorded in a study of blood T cell repertoires in COVID-19. Study overall: Acute-phase and convalescent COVID-19 samples originated in the United States, Italy and Spain. PBMCs, B-cell-depleted T cells, or T cells were the source of the cDNA or gDNA that made up the material.

Germline V gene lookup returns CDR1 SNHLY and CDR2 FYNNEI. This CDR3 region has 15 residues. V gave up 2 bases and J gave up 6 bases, with 16 bases separating them. In the original processing: Amplification with reference gene primers provided the estimates of nucleated cell counts. The method was immunoSEQ multiplex PCR; TCRdb's version includes in-frame clones alone and lacks a portion of them. V, J and clone size derive from that table, while D and trimming were established from the DNA sequence. The table records over 150,000 clones, 84% of them present only once. The V gene is TRBV2, the J gene TRBJ1-1; possibly TRBD1 for D (6 bases). The sample taken for sequencing was peripheral blood. The clonotype comes from a man younger than 35 with active or convalescent COVID-19. CDR3 in DNA: TGTGCCAGCAGTGAATCGTACACAGGGTCAGCTGAAGCTTTCTTT. Residues: CASSESYTGSAEAFF.